This entry lists 28 T cell receptor beta chains sequenced from one sample in a study of blood T cell repertoires in COVID-19 (TCRdb year 2020). The protocol used for the library was the immunoSEQ multiplex PCR assay. Drawn from immuneACCESS, this table holds only the in-frame rearrangements with V and J called that TCRdb kept. Clones are partly lost; checked studies trace under half to an unresolved V gene and leave the rest unexplained. The sample records around 200,000 clones, less than 85% of which are singletons. Roughly 12% of the sample goes to the ten largest clones. Specimen: peripheral blood. The source of these receptors is a woman aged 45-59 years with acute or convalescent COVID-19.

The CDR3 DNA is TGCAGTGCTAGATCGTCCTACGAGCAGTACTTC. Protein product: CSARSSYEQYF. The chain has TRBV20-1 and TRBJ2-7; D gene unclear. Between the trimmed V and J ends, which lost 2 bases and 1 base, there was a span of 3 bases. Germline V CDR1 and CDR2: DFQATT, SNEGSKA (reference sequence). The CDR3 sequence is 11 residues long.

This clone was counted only a few times. The chain joins TRBV5-6 to TRBJ2-7, with 8 bases matching TRBD2. CDR3 length: 13 amino acids. J was trimmed by 10 bases and V by 1 base; bases with no gene match: 7. Germline lookup yields CDR1 SGHDT and CDR2 YYEEEE. Here the CDR3 DNA reads TGTGCCAGCAGCTTGTTTGGGACTAGAGAACAGTACTTC. Translated: CASSLFGTREQYF.

The rearrangement uses TRBV4-1 and TRBJ2-2; 9 bases agree with TRBD2. V shed 4 bases, J shed 2 bases, and the junction held 11 bases outside the gene matches. Germline-derived CDR1 and CDR2 are MGHRA and YSYEKL. CDR3 length: 18 amino acids. The CDR3 DNA sequence: TGCGCCAGCAGCCGAGGACAAAGACTAGCGGCAAACACCGGGGAGCTGTTTTTT. Translation gives CASSRGQRLAANTGELFF.

CDR3 sequence: CASSLLTGPGNTIYF. As DNA, the CDR3 is TGTGCCAGCAGCTTGCTGACAGGGCCAGGAAACACCATATATTTT. The J gene is TRBJ1-3, the V gene TRBV5-6; TRBD1 matches at 7 bases. CDR3 length: 15 amino acids. V was pared by 1 base and J by 4 bases, with 5 bases of the junction left unmatched. CDR1 and CDR2 from the germline V gene are SGHDT and YYEEEE.

This chain connects TRBV5-1 to TRBJ1-4, with D perhaps matching TRBD1 (6 bases). V lost 3 bases to trimming and J lost 4 bases, with 13 bases between them. The CDR3 is 15 amino acids. The germline V gene has CDR1 SGHRS and CDR2 YFSETQ. CDR3 residues: CASSSATGFNEKLFF. In DNA, the CDR3 is TGCGCCAGCAGCTCCGCGACAGGCTTTAATGAAAAACTGTTTTTT.

The chain uses TRBV28 and TRBJ2-7; 7 bases are a match to TRBD1. Germline-derived CDR1 and CDR2 are MDHEN and SYDVKM. Losses at the gene ends were 6 bases for V and 6 bases for J; bases not matched to a gene: 5. There are 12 residues in the CDR3. The CDR3 sequence: CASSSWTGEQYF. CDR3 in DNA: TGTGCCAGCAGCAGTTGGACAGGCGAGCAGTACTTC.

The V gene is TRBV28, the J gene TRBJ1-5; D is perhaps TRBD1 (5 bases). With 3 bases removed from V and 3 bases from J, the gap between germline ends came to 18 bases. The CDR3 runs 17 residues. Germline V gene lookup returns CDR1 MDHEN and CDR2 SYDVKM. CDR3 sequence (DNA): TGTGCCAGCAGTTTCCGGTCGAAGGGGTCCTCCAATCAGCCCCAGCATTTT. It specifies CASSFRSKGSSNQPQHF.

This clone was recorded a few times. This chain connects TRBV28 to TRBJ2-7, with 9 bases matching TRBD1. Losses at the gene ends were 5 bases for V and 0 bases for J; bases not matched to a gene: 8. CDR1 and CDR2 (germline): MDHEN, SYDVKM. CDR3 length equals 16 residues. The CDR3 loop reads CASSGGQGLSSYEQYF. CDR3 DNA sequence: TGTGCCAGCAGTGGGGGACAGGGCCTTAGCTCCTACGAGCAGTACTTC.

The V gene is TRBV5-6, the J gene TRBJ2-5; TRBD1 is a possible D gene (6 bases). This CDR3 comprises 13 residues. Trimming pared 4 bases from V and 5 bases from J, leaving 12 bases between. Looked up from germline, CDR1 is SGHDT and CDR2 is YYEEEE. The CDR3 loop is CASSHRVGETQYF. CDR3 coding DNA: TGTGCCAGCAGCCACAGGGTAGGGGAGACCCAGTACTTC.

The chain combines TRBV6-5 with TRBJ1-5; 7 bases are shared with TRBD1. Germline CDR1 reads MNHEY; CDR2 reads SVGAGI. The CDR3 extends over 13 amino acids. Trimming took 4 bases from V and 9 from J; bases not matched to a gene: 6. The CDR3 spells CASSLQGSGPQHF. The CDR3, as DNA: TGTGCCAGCAGTTTACAGGGGTCGGGGCCCCAGCATTTT.

The V call is TRBV28, the J call TRBJ2-7; TRBD1 matches 8 bases. CDR1 and CDR2 from the germline V gene are MDHEN and SYDVKM. The CDR3 runs 14 residues. With V trimmed by 4 bases and J by 7 bases, 9 bases remained unmatched. The CDR3 loop is CASSSGGRGKEQYF. The CDR3, as DNA: TGTGCCAGCAGTTCAGGGGGCAGAGGTAAAGAGCAGTACTTC.

This chain connects TRBV19 to TRBJ2-5; 8 positions agree with TRBD1. In germline, CDR1 is LNHDA, CDR2 SQIVND (reference sequence). V shed 5 bases, J shed 4 bases, and the junction held 9 bases outside the gene matches. The CDR3 consists of 15 residues. The CDR3 bases are TGTGCCAGTAGTGAACGGACAGGGTGGGGAGAGACCCAGTACTTC. Its protein product is CASSERTGWGETQYF.

The rearrangement uses TRBV5-1 and TRBJ2-3; 10 positions match TRBD2. Germline-derived CDR1 and CDR2 are SGHRS and YFSETQ. J lost 5 bases, V lost 6 bases, and 9 bases had no gene match. The CDR3 spans 15 residues. The CDR3 loop reads CASILSGGAGDTQYF. CDR3 DNA: TGCGCCAGCATCCTAAGCGGGGGGGCCGGAGATACGCAGTATTTT.

This clone was counted a few times. The rearrangement uses TRBV3-1 (or the pseudogene TRBV3-2) and TRBJ2-2; 9 bases are a match to TRBD1. This CDR3 is built from 16 residues. Germline V gene data show CDR1 as LGHDT and CDR2 as YNNKEL (reference sequence). V trimming: 1 base; J trimming: 6 bases; junction bases outside the gene matches: 6. CDR3 coding DNA: TGTGCCAGCAGCCAAGTGCGGACAGGGGATCCCGGGGAGCTGTTTTTT. Protein: CASSQVRTGDPGELFF.

The chain links TRBV3-1 (or the pseudogene TRBV3-2) to TRBJ2-3; D may be TRBD2 (6 bases). CDR3 length: 14 amino acids. Germline values: CDR1 LGHDT, CDR2 YNNKEL (reference sequence). Trimming left V 0 bases short and J 9 bases short, with 13 bases between. The CDR3 here is CASSQDEGTRTQYF. CDR3 coding DNA: TGTGCCAGCAGCCAAGATGAGGGGACTCGAACGCAGTATTTT.

There are a few counts of this clone. The chain joins TRBV3-1 (or the pseudogene TRBV3-2) to TRBJ2-1; 12 bases map to TRBD2. This CDR3 spans 18 amino acids. Germline lookup yields CDR1 LGHDT and CDR2 YNNKEL (reference sequence). V shed 6 bases and J 4 bases; nucleotides not matched to a gene: 13. CDR3: CASSPLLTSGGLYNEQFF. The CDR3 DNA follows: TGTGCCAGCAGTCCCCTCTTAACTAGCGGGGGGCTTTACAATGAGCAGTTCTTC.

V gene TRBV6-6 combines with J gene TRBJ1-2; D is unresolved. V was pared by 2 bases and J by 7 bases, with 17 bases between. Germline values: CDR1 MNHNY, CDR2 SVGAGI (reference sequence). This CDR3 contains 15 residues. The CDR3 coding sequence is TGTGCCAGCAGTTACCGGGAAGGGTCAGGACGTGGCTACACCTTC. This sequence encodes CASSYREGSGRGYTF.

The chain recombines TRBV10-3 with TRBJ2-7, with 8 bases fitting TRBD1. V trimming: 8 bases; J trimming: 3 bases; junction bases outside the gene matches: 9. Per the germline V gene, CDR1 is ENHRY and CDR2 is SYGVKD. CDR3 size: 14 residues. DNA for the CDR3: TGTGCCATCGGAAGAGGACAGGGTTTCTACGAGCAGTACTTC. It codes for CAIGRGQGFYEQYF.

This clone was detected a few times. The chain recombines TRBV5-5 with TRBJ1-5, with TRBD1 as a possible D gene (5 bases). CDR1 is SGHKS and CDR2 is YYEKEE in the germline V gene (reference sequence). The V end lost 1 base, the J end lost 7 bases, and 12 bases lay between the germline ends. The length of the CDR3 is 14 residues. CDR3 nucleotide sequence: TGTGCCAGCAGCTTGTCCGGGGGTCTGCAGCCCCAGCATTTT. Translating gives CASSLSGGLQPQHF.

This chain joins TRBV19 and TRBJ2-7; D might be TRBD1 (5 bases). Trimming took off 6 bases at V and 0 bases at J, with 15 bases between the two ends. CDR1 LNHDA and CDR2 SQIVND come from the germline V gene (reference sequence). The CDR3 runs to 15 residues. This CDR3 reads CASSLQGIPSYEQYF. In nucleotides, the CDR3 is TGTGCCAGTAGCCTTCAGGGTATTCCCTCCTACGAGCAGTACTTC.

The chain employs TRBV4-3 and TRBJ2-3; 9 bases line up with TRBD2. Trimming cost V 4 bases and J 4 bases; bases outside gene matches: 9. This CDR3 is built from 16 residues. Per germline, CDR1 LGHNA and CDR2 YSLEER. The DNA of the CDR3 is TGCGCCAGCAGCCCTTCGGGGACTAGCATCGCAGATACGCAGTATTTT. Amino acid sequence: CASSPSGTSIADTQYF.

The chain combines TRBV7-2 with TRBJ2-7, with D unresolved. The CDR3 loop spans 14 amino acids. V shed 0 bases and J shed 3 bases, with 9 bases lying between them. Per the germline V gene, CDR1 is SGHTA and CDR2 is FQGNSA. The chain's CDR3 is CASSLASPNYEQYF. In DNA, the CDR3 is TGTGCCAGCAGCTTAGCTAGCCCGAACTACGAGCAGTACTTC.

The chain recombines TRBV2 with TRBJ1-5, with D uncertain. V gave up 7 bases and J gave up 5 bases, with 12 bases separating them. CDR3 size: 13 residues. CDR1 SNHLY and CDR2 FYNNEI come from the germline V gene. CDR3 DNA: TGTGCCAGCAATATTGGGCTTCATCAGCCCCAGCATTTT. The encoded protein is CASNIGLHQPQHF.

J is TRBJ1-1 and V is TRBV9, with a tentative D call TRBD1 (6 bases). The germline V gene encodes CDR1 SGDLS and CDR2 YYNGEE. V gave up 3 bases and J gave up 1 base, with 13 bases separating them. This CDR3 contains 15 residues. CDR3 amino acids: CASSAIPDRNTEAFF. CDR3 DNA sequence: TGTGCCAGCAGCGCTATACCGGACAGGAACACTGAAGCTTTCTTT.

The chain is built from TRBV19 and TRBJ2-7; perhaps TRBD1 as D (6 bases). With 5 bases removed from V and 0 bases from J, the gap between germline ends came to 11 bases. Germline V gene sequence: CDR1 LNHDA, CDR2 SQIVND (reference sequence). The CDR3 runs 14 residues. This chain's CDR3 is CASSRGQSSYEQYF. CDR3 bases: TGTGCCAGTAGTCGAGGACAGAGCTCCTACGAGCAGTACTTC. Full variable domain (outside the CDR3, taken from reference TRBV19 and TRBJ2-7): DGGITQSPKYLFRKEGQNVTLSCEQNLNHDAMYWYRQDPGQGLRLIYYSQIVNDFQKGDIAEGYSVSREKKESFPLTVTSAQKNPTAFYLCASSRGQSSYEQYFGPGTRLTVT.

The chain joins TRBV7-7 to TRBJ2-5; possible D gene TRBD2, 6 bases. The germline CDR1 and CDR2 sequences are SSHAT and FNYEAQ (reference sequence). Deletions cut 9 bases from V and 2 bases from J, with 13 bases between. The CDR3 is 13 residues long. The CDR3 bases are TGTGCCAGGGGGGGTACAGAGCAAGAGACCCAGTACTTC. Translated, it gives CARGGTEQETQYF.

This chain links TRBV6-6 with TRBJ2-1; possibly TRBD1 for D (6 bases). This CDR3 spans 13 amino acids. CDR1 and CDR2 (germline): MNHNY, SVGAGI (reference sequence). The V end was cut by 7 bases, the J end by 2 bases, with 9 bases between. CDR3 in amino acids: CASTGTTYNEQFF. In nucleotides, the CDR3 is TGTGCCAGCACCGGGACAACCTACAATGAGCAGTTCTTC.

The V gene is TRBV4-2, the J gene TRBJ1-4; no definite D call. CDR3 length: 15 amino acids. Germline V gene lookup returns CDR1 LGHNA and CDR2 YNFKEQ. Trimming took off 4 bases at V and 6 bases at J, with 15 bases between the two ends. As DNA, the CDR3 is TGTGCCAGCAGCCTTCGAGGTTACCCCGATGAAAAACTGTTTTTT. This codes for CASSLRGYPDEKLFF.